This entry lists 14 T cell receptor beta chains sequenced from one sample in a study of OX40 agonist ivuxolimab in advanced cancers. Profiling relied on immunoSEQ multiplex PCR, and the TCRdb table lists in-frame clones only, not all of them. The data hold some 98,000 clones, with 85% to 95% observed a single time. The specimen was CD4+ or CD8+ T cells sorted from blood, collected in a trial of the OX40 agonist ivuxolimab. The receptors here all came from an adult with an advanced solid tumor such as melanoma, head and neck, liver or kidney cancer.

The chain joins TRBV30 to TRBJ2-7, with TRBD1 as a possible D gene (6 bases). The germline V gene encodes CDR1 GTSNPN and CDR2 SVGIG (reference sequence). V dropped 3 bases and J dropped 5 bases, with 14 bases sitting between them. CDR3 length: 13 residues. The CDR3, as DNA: TGTGCCTGGAGACGACAGGCCCCCAACGAGCAGTACTTC. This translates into CAWRRQAPNEQYF.

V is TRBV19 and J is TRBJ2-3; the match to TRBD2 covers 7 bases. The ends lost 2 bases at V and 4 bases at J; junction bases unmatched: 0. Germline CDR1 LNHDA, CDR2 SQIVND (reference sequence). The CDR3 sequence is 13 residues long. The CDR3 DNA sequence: TGTGCCAGTAGTATACGGGGGGCAGATACGCAGTATTTT. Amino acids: CASSIRGADTQYF.

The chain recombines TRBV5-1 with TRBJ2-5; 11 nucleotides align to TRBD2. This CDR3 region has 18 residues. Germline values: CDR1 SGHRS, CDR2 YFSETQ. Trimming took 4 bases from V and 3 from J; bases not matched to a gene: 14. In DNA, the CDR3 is TGCGCCAGCAGCCCCCTTCACCCGGGACTAGCGGATGAAGAGACCCAGTACTTC. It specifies CASSPLHPGLADEETQYF. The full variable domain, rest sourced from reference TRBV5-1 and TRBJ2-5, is KAGVTQTPRYLIKTRGQQVTLSCSPISGHRSVSWYQQTPGQGLQFLFEYFSETQRNKGNFPGRFSGRQFSNSRSEMNVSTLELGDSALYLCASSPLHPGLADEETQYFGPGTRLLVL.

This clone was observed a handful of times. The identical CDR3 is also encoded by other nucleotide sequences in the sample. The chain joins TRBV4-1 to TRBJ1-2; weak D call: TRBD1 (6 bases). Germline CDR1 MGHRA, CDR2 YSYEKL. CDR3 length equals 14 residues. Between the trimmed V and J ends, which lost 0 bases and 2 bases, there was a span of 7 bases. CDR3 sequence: CASSQETGNYGYTF. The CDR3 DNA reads TGCGCCAGCAGCCAAGAAACAGGGAACTATGGCTACACCTTC.

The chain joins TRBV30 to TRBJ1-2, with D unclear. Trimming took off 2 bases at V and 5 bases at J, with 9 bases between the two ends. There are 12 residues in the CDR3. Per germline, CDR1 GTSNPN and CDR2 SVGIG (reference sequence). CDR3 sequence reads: CAWSQSFYGYTF. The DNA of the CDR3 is TGTGCCTGGAGTCAATCATTTTATGGCTACACCTTC.

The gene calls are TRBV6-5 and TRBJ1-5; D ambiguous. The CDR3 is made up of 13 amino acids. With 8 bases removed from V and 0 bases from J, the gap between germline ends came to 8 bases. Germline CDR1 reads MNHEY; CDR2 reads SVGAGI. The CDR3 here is CASWTYSNQPQHF. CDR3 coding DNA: TGTGCCAGCTGGACTTATAGCAATCAGCCCCAGCATTTT.

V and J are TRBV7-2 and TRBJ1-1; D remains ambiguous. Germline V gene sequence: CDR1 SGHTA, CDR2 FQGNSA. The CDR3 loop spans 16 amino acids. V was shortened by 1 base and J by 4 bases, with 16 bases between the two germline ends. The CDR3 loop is CASSLEGSPWATEAFF. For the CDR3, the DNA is TGTGCCAGCAGCTTAGAGGGTAGTCCGTGGGCCACTGAAGCTTTCTTT.

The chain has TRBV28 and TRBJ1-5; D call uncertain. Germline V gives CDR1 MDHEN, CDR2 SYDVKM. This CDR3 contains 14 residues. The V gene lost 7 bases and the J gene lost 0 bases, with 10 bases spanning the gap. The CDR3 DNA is TGTGCCAGCAAACAAGGTAATAGCAATCAGCCCCAGCATTTT. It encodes CASKQGNSNQPQHF.

CDR3 in amino acids: CASSLTRLPTNEQFF. The CDR3, as DNA: TGTGCCAGCAGCTTGACTAGACTGCCTACAAATGAGCAGTTCTTC. The chain uses TRBV7-2 and TRBJ2-1; maybe TRBD2 (6 bases). Germline loops: CDR1 SGHTA, CDR2 FQGNSA. The length of the CDR3 is 15 residues. V was shortened by 3 bases and J by 7 bases, with 16 bases between the two germline ends.

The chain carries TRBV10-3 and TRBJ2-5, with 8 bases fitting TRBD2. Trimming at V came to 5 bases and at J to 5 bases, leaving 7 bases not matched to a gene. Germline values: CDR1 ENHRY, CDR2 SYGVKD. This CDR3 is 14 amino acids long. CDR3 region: CAISTGGASETQYF. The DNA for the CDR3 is TGTGCCATCAGTACGGGGGGGGCCTCGGAGACCCAGTACTTC.

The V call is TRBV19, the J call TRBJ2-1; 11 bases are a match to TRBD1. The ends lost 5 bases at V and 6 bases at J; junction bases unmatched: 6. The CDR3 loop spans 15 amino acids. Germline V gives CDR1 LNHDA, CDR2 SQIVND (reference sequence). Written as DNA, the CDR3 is TGTGCCAGTAGTGAACGGGACAGGGGGTCCAATGAGCAGTTCTTC. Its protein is CASSERDRGSNEQFF.

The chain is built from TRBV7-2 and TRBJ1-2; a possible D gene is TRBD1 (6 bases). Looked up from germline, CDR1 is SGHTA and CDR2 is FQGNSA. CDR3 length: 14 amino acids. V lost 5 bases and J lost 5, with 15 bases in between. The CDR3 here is CASSARDRTYGYTF. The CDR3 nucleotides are TGTGCCAGCAGCGCCCGTGACAGGACTTATGGCTACACCTTC.

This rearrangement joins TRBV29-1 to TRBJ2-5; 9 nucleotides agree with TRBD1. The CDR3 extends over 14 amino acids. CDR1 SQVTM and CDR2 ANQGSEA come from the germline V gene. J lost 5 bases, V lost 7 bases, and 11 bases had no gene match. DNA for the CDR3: TGCAGCGGCATAACAGGGGGCTGGGGTGAGACCCAGTACTTC. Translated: CSGITGGWGETQYF.

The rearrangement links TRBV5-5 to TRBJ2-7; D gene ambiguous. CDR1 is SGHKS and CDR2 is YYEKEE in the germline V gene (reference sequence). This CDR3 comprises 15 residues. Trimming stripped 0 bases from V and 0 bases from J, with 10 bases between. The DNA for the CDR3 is TGTGCCAGCAGCTTGGTTGGCGGCAGCTCCTACGAGCAGTACGTC. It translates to CASSLVGGSSYEQYV.